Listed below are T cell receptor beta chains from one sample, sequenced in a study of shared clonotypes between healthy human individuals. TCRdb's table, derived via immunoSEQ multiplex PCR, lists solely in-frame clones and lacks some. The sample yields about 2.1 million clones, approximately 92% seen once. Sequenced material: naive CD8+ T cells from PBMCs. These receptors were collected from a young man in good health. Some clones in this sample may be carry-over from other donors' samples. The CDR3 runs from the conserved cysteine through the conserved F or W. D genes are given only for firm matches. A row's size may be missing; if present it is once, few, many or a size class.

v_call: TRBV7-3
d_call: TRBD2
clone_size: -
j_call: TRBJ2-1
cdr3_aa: CASSLFSGGSYNEQFF
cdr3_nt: TGTGCCAGCAGCCTCTTTAGCGGGGGCTCCTACAATGAGCAGTTCTTC

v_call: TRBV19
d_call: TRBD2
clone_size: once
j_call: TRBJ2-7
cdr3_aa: CATSLGLAGDEQYF
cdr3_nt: TGTGCCACTTCCCTGGGGCTAGCGGGAGACGAGCAGTACTTC

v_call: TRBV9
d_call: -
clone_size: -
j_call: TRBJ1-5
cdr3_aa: CASSVDGLNQPQHF
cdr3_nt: TGTGCCAGCAGCGTAGATGGCCTTAATCAGCCCCAGCATTTT

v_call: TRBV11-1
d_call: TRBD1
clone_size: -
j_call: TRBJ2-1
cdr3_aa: CASSLDRGPHNEQFF
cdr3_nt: TGTGCCAGCAGCTTAGACAGGGGGCCACACAATGAGCAGTTCTTC

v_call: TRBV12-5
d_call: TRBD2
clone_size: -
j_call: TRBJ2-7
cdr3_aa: CASGLSSPSGEIYEQYF
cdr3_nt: TGTGCTAGTGGTTTGTCCAGCCCTAGCGGAGAGATTTACGAGCAGTACTTC

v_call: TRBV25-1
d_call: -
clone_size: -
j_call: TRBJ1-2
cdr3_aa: CASSEWEVHYGYTF
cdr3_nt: TGTGCCAGCAGTGAATGGGAAGTCCACTATGGCTACACCTTC

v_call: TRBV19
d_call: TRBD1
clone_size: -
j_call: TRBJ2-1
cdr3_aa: CASSPDRVYNEQFF
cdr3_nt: TGTGCCAGTAGCCCGGACAGGGTATACAATGAGCAGTTCTTC

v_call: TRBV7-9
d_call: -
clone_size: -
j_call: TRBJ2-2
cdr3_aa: CASSIGGTAGYTGELFF
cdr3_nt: TGTGCCAGCAGCATTGGGGGGACAGCGGGATACACCGGGGAGCTGTTTTTT

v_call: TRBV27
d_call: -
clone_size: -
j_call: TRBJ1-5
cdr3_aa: CASGQSYSNQPQHF
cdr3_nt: TGTGCCAGTGGACAGTCCTATAGCAATCAGCCCCAGCATTTT

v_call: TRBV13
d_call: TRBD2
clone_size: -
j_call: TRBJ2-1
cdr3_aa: CASSLGLTSGSGEQFF
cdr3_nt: TGTGCCAGCAGCTTAGGCCTGACTAGCGGGAGTGGGGAGCAGTTCTTC

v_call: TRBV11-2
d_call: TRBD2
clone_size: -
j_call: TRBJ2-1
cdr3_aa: CASSPPSGLAGNNEQFF
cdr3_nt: TGTGCCAGCAGCCCCCCCTCTGGACTAGCGGGCAACAATGAGCAGTTCTTC

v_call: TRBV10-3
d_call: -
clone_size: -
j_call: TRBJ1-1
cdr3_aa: CAISDTGPGDTEAFF
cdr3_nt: TGTGCCATCAGTGATACGGGCCCTGGGGACACTGAAGCTTTCTTT

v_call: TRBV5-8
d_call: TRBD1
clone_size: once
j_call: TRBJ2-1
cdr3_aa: CASSLVGTGESEQFF
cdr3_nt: TGTGCCAGCAGCTTGGTGGGGACAGGGGAGAGCGAGCAGTTCTTC

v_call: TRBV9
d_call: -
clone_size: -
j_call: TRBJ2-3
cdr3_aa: CASSVPSTTDTQYF
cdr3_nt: TGTGCCAGCAGCGTCCCGTCCACCACAGATACGCAGTATTTT

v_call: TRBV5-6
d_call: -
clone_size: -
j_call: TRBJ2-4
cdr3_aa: CASSLAGKLIQYF
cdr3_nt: TGTGCCAGCAGCTTGGCCGGGAAACTAATTCAGTACTTC

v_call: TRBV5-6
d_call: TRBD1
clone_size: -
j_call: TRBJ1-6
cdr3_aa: CASSWGGQAPLHF
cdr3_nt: TGTGCCAGCAGCTGGGGGGGACAGGCACCCCTCCACTTT

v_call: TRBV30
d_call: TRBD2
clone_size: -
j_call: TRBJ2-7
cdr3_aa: CAWSDRTSPGEQYF
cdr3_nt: TGTGCCTGGAGTGACCGGACTAGCCCCGGCGAGCAGTACTTC

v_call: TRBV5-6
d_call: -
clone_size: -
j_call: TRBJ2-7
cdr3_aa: CASSKRDNAYEQYF
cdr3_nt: TGTGCCAGCAGCAAAAGGGACAACGCCTACGAGCAGTACTTC

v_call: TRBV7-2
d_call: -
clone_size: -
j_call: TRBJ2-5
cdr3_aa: CASSPGVRETQYF
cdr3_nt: TGTGCCAGCAGCCCTGGGGTACGAGAGACCCAGTACTTC

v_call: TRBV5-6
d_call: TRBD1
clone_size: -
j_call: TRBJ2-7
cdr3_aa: CASSSGTGFREQYF
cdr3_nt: TGTGCCAGCAGCTCCGGGACAGGGTTTCGCGAGCAGTACTTC

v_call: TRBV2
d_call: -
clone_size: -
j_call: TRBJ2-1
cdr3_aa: CASRADSRLYNEQFF
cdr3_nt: TGTGCCAGCAGGGCGGACAGCCGCCTCTACAATGAGCAGTTCTTC

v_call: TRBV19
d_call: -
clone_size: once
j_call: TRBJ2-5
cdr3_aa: CASTAGYLETQYF
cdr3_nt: TGTGCCAGTACGGCAGGGTATTTGGAGACCCAGTACTTC

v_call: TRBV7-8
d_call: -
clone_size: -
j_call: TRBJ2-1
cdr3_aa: CASSLSNPLSASYNEQFF
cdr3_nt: TGTGCCAGCAGCTTATCCAACCCCCTCTCGGCTTCCTACAATGAGCAGTTCTTC

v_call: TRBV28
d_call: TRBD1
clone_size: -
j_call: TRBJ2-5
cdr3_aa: CASSLDRAETQYF
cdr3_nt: TGTGCCAGCAGTTTGGACAGGGCAGAGACCCAGTACTTC

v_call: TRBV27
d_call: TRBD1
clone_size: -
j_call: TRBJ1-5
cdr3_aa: CASSLSTGGNNQPQHF
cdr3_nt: TGTGCCAGCAGTTTATCGACAGGGGGCAACAATCAGCCCCAGCATTTT

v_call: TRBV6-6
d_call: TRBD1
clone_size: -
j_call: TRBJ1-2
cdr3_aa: CASSSGQGASYGYTF
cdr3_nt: TGTGCCAGCAGCTCCGGACAGGGGGCCAGCTATGGCTACACCTTC

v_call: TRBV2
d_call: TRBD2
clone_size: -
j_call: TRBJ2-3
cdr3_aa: CASFPSGSLTDTQYF
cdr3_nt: TGTGCCAGCTTCCCTAGCGGGAGTTTGACAGATACGCAGTATTTT

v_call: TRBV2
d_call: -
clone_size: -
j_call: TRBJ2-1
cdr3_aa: CASSLAAQGEQFF
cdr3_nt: TGTGCCAGCAGCCTAGCGGCACAGGGTGAGCAGTTCTTC

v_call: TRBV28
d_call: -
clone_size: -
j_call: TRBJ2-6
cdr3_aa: CASSPGETRPPAF
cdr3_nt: TGTGCCAGCAGCCCCGGTGAGACTCGACCCCCGGCTTTC

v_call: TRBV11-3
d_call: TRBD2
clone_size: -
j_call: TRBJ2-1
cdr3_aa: CASSLGTSGGEQFF
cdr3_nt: TGTGCCAGCAGCTTAGGGACTAGCGGCGGTGAGCAGTTCTTC

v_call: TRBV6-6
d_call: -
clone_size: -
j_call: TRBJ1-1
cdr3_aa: CASSYVPRDNTEAFF
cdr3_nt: TGTGCCAGCAGTTACGTCCCCAGGGACAACACTGAAGCTTTCTTT

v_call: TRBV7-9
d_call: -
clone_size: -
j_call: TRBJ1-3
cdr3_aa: CASSPTPGDSNTIYF
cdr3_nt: TGTGCCAGCAGCCCCACCCCGGGCGACAGTAACACCATATATTTT

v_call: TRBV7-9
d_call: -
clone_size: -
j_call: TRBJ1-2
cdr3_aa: CASSSEPQYGYTF
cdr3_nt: TGTGCCAGCAGCTCCGAACCTCAATATGGCTACACCTTC

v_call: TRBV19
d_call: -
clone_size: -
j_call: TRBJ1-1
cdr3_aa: CASSIASLNTEAFF
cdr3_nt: TGTGCCAGTAGTATCGCCAGTTTAAACACTGAAGCTTTCTTT

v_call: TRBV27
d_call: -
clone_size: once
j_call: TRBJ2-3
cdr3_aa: CASSWGSTATDTQYF
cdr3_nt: TGTGCCAGCAGCTGGGGTTCGACAGCCACAGATACGCAGTATTTT

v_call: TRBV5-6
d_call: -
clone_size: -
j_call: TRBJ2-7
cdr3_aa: CASSPQENPYQQYF
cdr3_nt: TGTGCCAGCAGCCCGCAGGAGAACCCATACCAGCAGTACTTC

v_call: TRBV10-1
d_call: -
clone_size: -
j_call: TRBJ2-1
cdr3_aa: CASSEVAVSYNEQFF
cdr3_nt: TGCGCCAGCAGTGAGGTAGCGGTCTCCTACAATGAGCAGTTCTTC

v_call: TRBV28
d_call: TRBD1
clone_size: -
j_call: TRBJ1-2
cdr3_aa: CASRDVGGGNYGYTF
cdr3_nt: TGTGCCAGCAGGGACGTAGGGGGCGGAAACTATGGCTACACCTTC

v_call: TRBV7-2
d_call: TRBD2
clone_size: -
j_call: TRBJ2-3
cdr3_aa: CASSPLPSRASGSTDTQYF
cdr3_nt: TGTGCCAGCAGCCCACTACCGTCTCGGGCTAGCGGAAGCACAGATACGCAGTATTTT

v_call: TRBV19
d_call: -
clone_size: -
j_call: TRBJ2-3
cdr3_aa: CASSIGQYNTDTQYF
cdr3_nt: TGTGCCAGTAGTATAGGACAGTACAACACAGATACGCAGTATTTT

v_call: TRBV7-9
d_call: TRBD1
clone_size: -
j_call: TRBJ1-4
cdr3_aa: CASRPSLGQEANEKLFF
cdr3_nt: TGTGCCAGCAGGCCAAGTCTCGGACAGGAGGCTAATGAAAAACTGTTTTTT

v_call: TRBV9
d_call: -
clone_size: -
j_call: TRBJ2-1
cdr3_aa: CASSVVAGSAEQFF
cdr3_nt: TGTGCCAGCAGCGTAGTTGCGGGGTCTGCTGAGCAGTTCTTC

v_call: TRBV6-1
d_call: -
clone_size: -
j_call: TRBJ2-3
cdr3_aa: CASSGGRRDTQYF
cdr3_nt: TGTGCCAGCAGTGGGGGTCGTAGAGATACGCAGTATTTT

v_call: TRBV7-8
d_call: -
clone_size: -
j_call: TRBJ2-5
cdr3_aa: CASSLVGVGETQYF
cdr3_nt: TGTGCCAGCAGCTTAGTGGGGGTGGGAGAGACCCAGTACTTC

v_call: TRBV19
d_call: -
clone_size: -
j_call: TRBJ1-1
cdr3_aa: CASSIGRLPNTEAFF
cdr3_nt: TGTGCCAGTAGTATTGGTCGACTGCCGAACACTGAAGCTTTCTTT

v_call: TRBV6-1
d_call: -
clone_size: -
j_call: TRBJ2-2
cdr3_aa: CASSDPRGGTGELFF
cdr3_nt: TGTGCCAGCAGCGATCCCAGGGGGGGCACCGGGGAGCTGTTTTTT

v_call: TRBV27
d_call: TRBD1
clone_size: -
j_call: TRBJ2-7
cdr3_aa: CASSFRGMYYEQYF
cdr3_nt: TGTGCCAGCAGTTTCAGGGGGATGTACTACGAGCAGTACTTC

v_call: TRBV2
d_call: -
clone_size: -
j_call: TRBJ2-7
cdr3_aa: CASSDRNSYEQYF
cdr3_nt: TGTGCCAGCAGTGACCGGAACTCCTACGAGCAGTACTTC

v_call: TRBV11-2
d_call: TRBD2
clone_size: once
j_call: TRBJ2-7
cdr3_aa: CASSAAGGPYEQYF
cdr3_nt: TGTGCCAGCAGCGCAGCGGGAGGGCCGTACGAGCAGTACTTC

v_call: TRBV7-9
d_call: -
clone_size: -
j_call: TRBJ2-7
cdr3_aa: CASGGREQYF
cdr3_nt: TGTGCCAGCGGAGGTCGGGAGCAGTACTTC

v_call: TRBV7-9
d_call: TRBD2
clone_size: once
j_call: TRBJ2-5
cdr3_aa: CASSSTGLAGETQYF
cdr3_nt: TGTGCCAGCAGCTCGACCGGACTAGCGGGAGAGACCCAGTACTTC

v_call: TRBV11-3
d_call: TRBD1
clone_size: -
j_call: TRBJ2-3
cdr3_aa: CASSDRDSNTQYF
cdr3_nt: TGTGCCAGCAGCGACCGGGACAGTAATACGCAGTATTTT

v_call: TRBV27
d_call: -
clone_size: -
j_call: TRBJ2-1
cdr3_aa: CASSFRAASSYNEQFF
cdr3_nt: TGTGCCAGCAGTTTCCGAGCTGCTAGCTCCTACAATGAGCAGTTCTTC

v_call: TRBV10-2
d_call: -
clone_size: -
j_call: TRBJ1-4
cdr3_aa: CASRVGGNEKLFF
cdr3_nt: TGCGCCAGCAGAGTAGGCGGAAATGAAAAACTGTTTTTT

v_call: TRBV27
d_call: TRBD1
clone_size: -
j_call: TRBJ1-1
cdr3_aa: CASRGDRGGLEAFF
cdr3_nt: TGTGCCAGCAGGGGGGACAGGGGAGGACTTGAAGCTTTCTTT

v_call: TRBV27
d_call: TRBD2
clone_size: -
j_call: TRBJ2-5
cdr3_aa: CASSLMFGGETQYF
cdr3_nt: TGTGCCAGCAGTTTAATGTTCGGGGGGGAGACCCAGTACTTC

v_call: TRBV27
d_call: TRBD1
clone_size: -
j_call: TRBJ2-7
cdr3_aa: CASSFRTGTEQYF
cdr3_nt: TGTGCCAGCAGTTTCCGGACAGGGACCGAGCAGTACTTC

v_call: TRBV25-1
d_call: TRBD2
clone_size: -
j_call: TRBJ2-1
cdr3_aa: CASSDGLAGLSYNEQFF
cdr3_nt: TGTGCCAGCAGTGATGGACTAGCGGGACTCTCTTACAATGAGCAGTTCTTC

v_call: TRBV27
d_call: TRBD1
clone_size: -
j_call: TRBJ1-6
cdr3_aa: CASRPTGGNSPLHF
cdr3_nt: TGTGCCAGCAGGCCAACAGGGGGTAATTCACCCCTCCACTTT

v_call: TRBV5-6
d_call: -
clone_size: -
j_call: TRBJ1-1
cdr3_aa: CASSLRPMNTEAFF
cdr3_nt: TGTGCCAGCAGCTTACGGCCCATGAACACTGAAGCTTTCTTT